This TCR beta chain comes out of a study of T-cell reconstitution after alpha-beta-depleted transplantation in children. General study results and limits: T-cell numbers and diversity, one year after transplant, stemmed largely from T cells that were newly produced. Surviving recipient T cells and thymic progenitors produced the high day-60 TCRbeta diversity seen in some patients. After transplant, at about two months, alpha-beta T cells were reportedly derived from several hundred expanded graft clones.

This CDR3 is 15 amino acids long. Germline V gives CDR1 LNHNV, CDR2 YYDKDF (reference sequence). V was pared by 5 bases and J by 2 bases, with 8 bases of the junction left unmatched. This clonotype has at least ten counts. As yet, its antigen is unknown. Preparation of the TCRbeta library involved a method that used unique molecular identifiers. Via MiXCR, TCRdb re-called the PCR reads, giving one row per CDR3 protein. The sample has 550,000 to 800,000 distinct CDR3 sequences, about an eighth seen once. This sample comprised PBMCs, obtained before TCRalphabeta/CD19-depleted stem cell transplant. The sequence came from a girl aged 2 to 9 with congenital amegakaryocytic thrombocytopenia, due to receive a stem cell transplant. The V and J genes are TRBV15 and TRBJ2-5; 7 positions agree with TRBD2. The CDR3 region is CATSRGSGLQETQYF. The CDR3, as DNA: TGTGCCACCAGCCGGGGTAGCGGGTTGCAAGAGACCCAGTACTTC. The whole variable domain, remainder taken from reference TRBV15 and TRBJ2-5, is DAMVIQNPRYQVTQFGKPVTLSCSQTLNHNVMYWYQQKSSQAPKLLFHYYDKDFNNEADTPDNFQSRRPNTSFCFLDIRSPGLGDTAMYLCATSRGSGLQETQYFGPGTRLLVL.